The sample holds many counts of the clone carrying this T cell receptor beta chain. The antigen remains unidentified. The sample is drawn from a study of neurological immune-mediated disorders. Study-level results: The absence of any CDR3 amino acid sequence shared by expanded clones across subjects suggests that repertoires were private in all groups.

As for the cDNA, it was generated by 5'RACE with 10-nucleotide random UMIs. TCRdb re-derived calls from the 5' RACE reads in MiXCR, one entry per CDR3 protein. Seen here are more than 50,000 distinct CDR3 sequences, over 9.5% observed once, and the top ten hold about 2%. Serving as healthy controls were blood bank volunteers based in Maryland, USA. A total of 2 million PBMCs stored at -80 degrees C provided the unsorted libraries. Source material: PBMCs. This receptor was taken from a man between 60 and 75 years old in good health.

The CDR3 bases are TGTGCCAGCAGCCCCTCGATGGTAGCGGTAGCGGGGACCGGGGAGCTGTTTTTT. It translates to CASSPSMVAVAGTGELFF. The V gene is TRBV7-8, the J gene TRBJ2-2; 8 bases line up with TRBD2. V was clipped by 5 bases and J by 5 bases; unmatched bases: 16. This CDR3 comprises 18 residues. The germline gives CDR1 SGHVS, CDR2 FQNEAQ.